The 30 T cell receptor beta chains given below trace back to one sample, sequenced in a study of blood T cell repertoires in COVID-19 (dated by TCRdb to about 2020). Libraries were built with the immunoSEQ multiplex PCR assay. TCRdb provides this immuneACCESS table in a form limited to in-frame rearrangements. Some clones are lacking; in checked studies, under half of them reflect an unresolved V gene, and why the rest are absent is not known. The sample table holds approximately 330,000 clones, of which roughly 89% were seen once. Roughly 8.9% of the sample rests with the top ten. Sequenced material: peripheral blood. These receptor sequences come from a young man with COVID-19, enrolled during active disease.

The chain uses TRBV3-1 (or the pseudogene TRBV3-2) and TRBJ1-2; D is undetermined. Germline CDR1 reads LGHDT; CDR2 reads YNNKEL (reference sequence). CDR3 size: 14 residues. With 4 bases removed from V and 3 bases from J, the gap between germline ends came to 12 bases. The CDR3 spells CASSLRVAHYGYTF. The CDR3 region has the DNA TGTGCCAGCAGCCTCCGGGTCGCACACTATGGCTACACCTTC.

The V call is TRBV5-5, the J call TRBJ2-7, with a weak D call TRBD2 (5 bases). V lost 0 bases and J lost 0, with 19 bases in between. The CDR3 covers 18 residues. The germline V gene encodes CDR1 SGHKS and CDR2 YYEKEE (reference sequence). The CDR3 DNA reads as TGTGCCAGCAGCTTGGGTTACAGCGGACGGACGGGCTCCTACGAGCAGTACTTC. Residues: CASSLGYSGRTGSYEQYF.

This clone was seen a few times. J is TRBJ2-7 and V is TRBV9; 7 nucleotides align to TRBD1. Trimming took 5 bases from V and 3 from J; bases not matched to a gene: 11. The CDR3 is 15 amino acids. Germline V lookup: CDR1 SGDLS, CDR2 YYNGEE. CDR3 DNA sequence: TGTGCCAGCAGTCTTACCGGGACAGCGTTCTACGAGCAGTACTTC. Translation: CASSLTGTAFYEQYF.

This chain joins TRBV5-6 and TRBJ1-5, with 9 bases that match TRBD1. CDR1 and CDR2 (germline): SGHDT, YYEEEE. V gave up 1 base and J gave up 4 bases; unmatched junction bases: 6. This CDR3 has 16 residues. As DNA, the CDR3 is TGTGCCAGCAGCTTGAGGGGACAGGGACTAAATCAGCCCCAGCATTTT. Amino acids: CASSLRGQGLNQPQHF.

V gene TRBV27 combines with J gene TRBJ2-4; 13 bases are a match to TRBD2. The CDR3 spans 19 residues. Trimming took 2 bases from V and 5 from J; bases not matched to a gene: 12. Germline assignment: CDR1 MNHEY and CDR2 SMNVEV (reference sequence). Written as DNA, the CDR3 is TGTGCCAGCAGTTTAGGACTAGCGGGAGAGTCTGTCCGGGAAAACATTCAGTACTTC. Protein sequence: CASSLGLAGESVRENIQYF.

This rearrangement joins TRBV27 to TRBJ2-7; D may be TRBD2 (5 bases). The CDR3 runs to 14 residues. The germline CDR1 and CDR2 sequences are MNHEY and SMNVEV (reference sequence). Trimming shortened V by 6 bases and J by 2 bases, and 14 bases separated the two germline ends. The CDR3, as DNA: TGTGCCAGCAGCTATAACCTCGGGGCCTACGAGCAGTACTTC. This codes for CASSYNLGAYEQYF.

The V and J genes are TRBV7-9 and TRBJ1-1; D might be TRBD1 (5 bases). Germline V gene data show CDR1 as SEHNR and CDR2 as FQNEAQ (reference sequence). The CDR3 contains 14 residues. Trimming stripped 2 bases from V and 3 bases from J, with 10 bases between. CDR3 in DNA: TGTGCCAGCAGCTTAAGGGGTTCGCACACTGAAGCTTTCTTT. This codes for CASSLRGSHTEAFF. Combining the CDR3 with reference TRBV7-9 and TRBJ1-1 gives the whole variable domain DTGVSQNPRHKITKRGQNVTFRCDPISEHNRLYWYRQTLGQGPEFLTYFQNEAQLEKSRLLSDRFSAERPKGSFSTLEIQRTEQGDSAMYLCASSLRGSHTEAFFGQGTRLTVV.

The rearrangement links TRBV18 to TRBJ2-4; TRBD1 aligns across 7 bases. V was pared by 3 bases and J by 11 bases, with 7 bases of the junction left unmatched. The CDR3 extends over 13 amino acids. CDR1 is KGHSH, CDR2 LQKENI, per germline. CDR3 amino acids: CASSPPQGELQYF. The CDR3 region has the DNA TGTGCCAGCTCACCCCCGCAGGGGGAGCTTCAGTACTTC.

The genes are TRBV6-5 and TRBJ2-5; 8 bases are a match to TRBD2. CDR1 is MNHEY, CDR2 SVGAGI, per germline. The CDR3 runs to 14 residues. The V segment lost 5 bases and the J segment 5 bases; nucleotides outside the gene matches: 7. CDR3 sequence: CASSSRAGVETQYF. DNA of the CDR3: TGTGCCAGCAGTAGCCGAGCGGGAGTGGAGACCCAGTACTTC.

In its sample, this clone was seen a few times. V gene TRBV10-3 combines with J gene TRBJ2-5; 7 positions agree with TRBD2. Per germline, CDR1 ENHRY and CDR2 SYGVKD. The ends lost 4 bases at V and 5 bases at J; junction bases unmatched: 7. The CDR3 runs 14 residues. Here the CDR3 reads CAISAQRDGETQYF. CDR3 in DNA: TGTGCCATCAGTGCACAGCGGGACGGGGAGACCCAGTACTTC.

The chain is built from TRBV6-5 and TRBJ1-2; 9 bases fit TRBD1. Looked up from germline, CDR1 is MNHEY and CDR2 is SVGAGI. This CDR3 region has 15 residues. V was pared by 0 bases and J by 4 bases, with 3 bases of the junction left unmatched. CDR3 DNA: TGTGCCAGCAGTTACTCGGGACAGGGAATCTATGGCTACACCTTC. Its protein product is CASSYSGQGIYGYTF.

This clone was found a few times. CDR3 bases: TGTGCCAGCAGTTACCGGACAGGGCCGAACTATGGCTACACCTTC. The encoded protein is CASSYRTGPNYGYTF. The rearrangement links TRBV6-2 or TRBV6-3 to TRBJ1-2; 8 bases align to TRBD1. CDR3 length equals 15 residues. Germline CDR1 and CDR2: MNHEY and SVGEGT. J gave up 2 bases and V 2 bases, and 4 bases lay outside the gene matches.

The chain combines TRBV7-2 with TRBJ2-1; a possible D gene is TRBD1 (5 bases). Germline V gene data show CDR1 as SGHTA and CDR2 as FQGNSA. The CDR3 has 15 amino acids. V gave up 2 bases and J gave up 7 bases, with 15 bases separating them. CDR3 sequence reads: CASSLLQGGLNEQFF. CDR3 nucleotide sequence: TGTGCCAGCAGCTTACTGCAGGGTGGGTTGAATGAGCAGTTCTTC.

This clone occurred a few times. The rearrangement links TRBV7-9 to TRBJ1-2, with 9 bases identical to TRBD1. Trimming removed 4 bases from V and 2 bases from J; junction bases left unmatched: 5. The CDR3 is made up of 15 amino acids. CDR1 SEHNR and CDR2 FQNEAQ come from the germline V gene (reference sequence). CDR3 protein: CASSSTGTGNYGYTF. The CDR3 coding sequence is TGTGCCAGCAGCTCTACCGGGACAGGGAACTATGGCTACACCTTC.

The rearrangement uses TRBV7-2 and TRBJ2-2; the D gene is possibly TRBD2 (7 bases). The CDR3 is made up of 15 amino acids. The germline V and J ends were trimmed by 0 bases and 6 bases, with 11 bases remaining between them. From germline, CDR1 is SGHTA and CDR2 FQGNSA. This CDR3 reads CASSLARGAPGELFF. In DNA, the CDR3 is TGTGCCAGCAGCTTAGCCCGGGGGGCCCCCGGGGAGCTGTTTTTT.

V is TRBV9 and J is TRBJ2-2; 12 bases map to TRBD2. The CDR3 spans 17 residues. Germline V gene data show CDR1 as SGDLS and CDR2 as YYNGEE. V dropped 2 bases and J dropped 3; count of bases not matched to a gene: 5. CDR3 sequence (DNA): TGTGCCAGCAGCGTCCCTAGCGGGGGGGGTGACACCGGGGAGCTGTTTTTT. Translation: CASSVPSGGGDTGELFF.

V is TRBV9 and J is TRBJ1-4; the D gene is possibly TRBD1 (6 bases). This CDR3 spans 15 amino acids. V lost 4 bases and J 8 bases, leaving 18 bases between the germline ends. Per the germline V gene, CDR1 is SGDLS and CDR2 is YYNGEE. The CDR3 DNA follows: TGTGCCAGCAGCACACGGGGGGGCAGGCGGGAAAAACTGTTTTTT. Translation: CASSTRGGRREKLFF.

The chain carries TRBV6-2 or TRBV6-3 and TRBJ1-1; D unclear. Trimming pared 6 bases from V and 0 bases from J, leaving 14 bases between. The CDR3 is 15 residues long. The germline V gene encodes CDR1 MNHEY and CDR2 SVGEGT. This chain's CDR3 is CASSRTDWVNTEAFF. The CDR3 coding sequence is TGTGCCAGCAGCCGAACGGACTGGGTGAACACTGAAGCTTTCTTT.

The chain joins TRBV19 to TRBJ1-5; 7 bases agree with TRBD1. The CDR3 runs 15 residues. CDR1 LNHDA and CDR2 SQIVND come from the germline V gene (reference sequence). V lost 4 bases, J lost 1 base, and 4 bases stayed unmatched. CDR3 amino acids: CASSNRGWSNQPQHF. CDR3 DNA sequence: TGTGCCAGTAGTAACAGGGGATGGAGCAATCAGCCCCAGCATTTT.

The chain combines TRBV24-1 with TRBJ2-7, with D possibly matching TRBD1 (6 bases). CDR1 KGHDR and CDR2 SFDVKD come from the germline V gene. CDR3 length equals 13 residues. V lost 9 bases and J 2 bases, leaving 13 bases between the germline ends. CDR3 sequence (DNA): TGTGCCACCTGGGGGCCTCCAACCTACGAGCAGTACTTC. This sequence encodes CATWGPPTYEQYF.

CDR3 bases: TGTGCCACCCAGCCTAGCGTAGGTAGCGCAGATACGCAGTATTTT. Its protein product is CATQPSVGSADTQYF. The chain is built from TRBV24-1 and TRBJ2-3; D might be TRBD2 (6 bases). Deletions cut 9 bases from V and 4 bases from J, with 19 bases between. The germline V gene has CDR1 KGHDR and CDR2 SFDVKD. There are 15 residues in the CDR3.

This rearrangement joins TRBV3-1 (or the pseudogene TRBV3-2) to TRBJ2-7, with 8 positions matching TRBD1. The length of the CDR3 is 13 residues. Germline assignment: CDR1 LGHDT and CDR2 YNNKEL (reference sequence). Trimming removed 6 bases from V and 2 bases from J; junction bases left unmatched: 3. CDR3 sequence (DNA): TGTGCCAGCAGACACAGGGGGACCTACGAGCAGTACTTC. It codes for CASRHRGTYEQYF.

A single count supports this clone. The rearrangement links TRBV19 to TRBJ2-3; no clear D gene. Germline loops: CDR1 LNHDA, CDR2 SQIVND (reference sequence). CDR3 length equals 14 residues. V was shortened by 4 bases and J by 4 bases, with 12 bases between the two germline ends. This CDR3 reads CASSTLLGADTQYF. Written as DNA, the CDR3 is TGTGCCAGTAGTACTCTCCTCGGAGCAGATACGCAGTATTTT.

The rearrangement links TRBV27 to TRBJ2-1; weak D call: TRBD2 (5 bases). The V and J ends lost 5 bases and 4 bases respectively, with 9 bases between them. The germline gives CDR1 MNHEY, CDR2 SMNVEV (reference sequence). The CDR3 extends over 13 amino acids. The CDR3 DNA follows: TGTGCCAGCAGTAGACGGGATTACAATGAGCAGTTCTTC. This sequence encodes CASSRRDYNEQFF.

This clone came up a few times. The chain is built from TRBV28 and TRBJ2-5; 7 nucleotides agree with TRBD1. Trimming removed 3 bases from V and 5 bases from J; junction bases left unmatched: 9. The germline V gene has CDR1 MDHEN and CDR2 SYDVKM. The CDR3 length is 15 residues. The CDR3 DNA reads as TGTGCCAGCAGTTTCCCACGGACGACAGGGGAGACCCAGTACTTC. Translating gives CASSFPRTTGETQYF.

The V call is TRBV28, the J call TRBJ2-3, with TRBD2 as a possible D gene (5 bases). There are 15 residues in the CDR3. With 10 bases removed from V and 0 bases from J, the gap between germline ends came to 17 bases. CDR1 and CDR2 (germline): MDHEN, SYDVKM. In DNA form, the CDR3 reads TGTGCCACCCCGTCCCCCAGCGGCAGCACAGATACGCAGTATTTT. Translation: CATPSPSGSTDTQYF.

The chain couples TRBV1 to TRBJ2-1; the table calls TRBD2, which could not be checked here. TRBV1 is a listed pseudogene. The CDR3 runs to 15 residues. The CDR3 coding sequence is TGCACCAGCAGGGGCACGAGCGGGGCGGGGAATGAGCAGTTCTTC. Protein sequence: CTSRGTSGAGNEQFF.

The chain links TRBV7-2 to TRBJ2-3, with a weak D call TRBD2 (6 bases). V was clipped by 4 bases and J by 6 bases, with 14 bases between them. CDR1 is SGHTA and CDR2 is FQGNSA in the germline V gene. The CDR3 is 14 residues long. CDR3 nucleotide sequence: TGTGCCAGCAGCTATGGGACTCCCAGGGATACGCAGTATTTT. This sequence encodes CASSYGTPRDTQYF. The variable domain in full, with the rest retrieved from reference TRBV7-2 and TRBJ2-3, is GAGVSQSPSNKVTEKGKDVELRCDPISGHTALYWYRQSLGQGLEFLIYFQGNSAPDKSGLPSDRFSAERTGGSVSTLTIQRTQQEDSAVYLCASSYGTPRDTQYFGPGTRLTVL.

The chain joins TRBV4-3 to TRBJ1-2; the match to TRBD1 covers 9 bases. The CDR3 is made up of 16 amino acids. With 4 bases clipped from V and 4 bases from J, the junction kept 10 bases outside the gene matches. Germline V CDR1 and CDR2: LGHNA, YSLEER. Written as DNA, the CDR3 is TGCGCCAGCAGCCCTCAGGAACCGACAGGGGGCTATGGCTACACCTTC. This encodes CASSPQEPTGGYGYTF.

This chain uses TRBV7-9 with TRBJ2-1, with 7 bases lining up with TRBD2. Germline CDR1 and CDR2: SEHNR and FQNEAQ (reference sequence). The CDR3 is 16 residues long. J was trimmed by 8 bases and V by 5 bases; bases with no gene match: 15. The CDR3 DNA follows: TGTGCCAGCAGCACCCCTCTCCGCGGGAGTAGATATGAGCAGTTCTTC. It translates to CASSTPLRGSRYEQFF. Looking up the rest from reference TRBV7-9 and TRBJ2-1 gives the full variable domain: DTGVSQNPRHKITKRGQNVTFRCDPISEHNRLYWYRQTLGQGPEFLTYFQNEAQLEKSRLLSDRFSAERPKGSFSTLEIQRTEQGDSAMYLCASSTPLRGSRYEQFFGPGTRLTVL.